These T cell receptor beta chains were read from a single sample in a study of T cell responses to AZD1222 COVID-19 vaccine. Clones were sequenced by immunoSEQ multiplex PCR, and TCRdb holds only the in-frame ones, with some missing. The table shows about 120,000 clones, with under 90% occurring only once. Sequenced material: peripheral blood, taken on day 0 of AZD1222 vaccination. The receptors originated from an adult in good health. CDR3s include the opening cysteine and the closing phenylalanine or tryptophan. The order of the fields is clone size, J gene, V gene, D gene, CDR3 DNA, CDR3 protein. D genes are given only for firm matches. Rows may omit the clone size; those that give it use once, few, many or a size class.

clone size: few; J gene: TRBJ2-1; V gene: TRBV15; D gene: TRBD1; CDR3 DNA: TGTGCCACCAGGGGACAGGCTGGGAATGAGCAGTTCTTC; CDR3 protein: CATRGQAGNEQFF
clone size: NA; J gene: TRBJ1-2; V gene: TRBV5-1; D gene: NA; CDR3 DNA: TGCGCCAGCAGCACCTCGGGCCGACTCTCCTATGGCTACACCTTC; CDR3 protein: CASSTSGRLSYGYTF
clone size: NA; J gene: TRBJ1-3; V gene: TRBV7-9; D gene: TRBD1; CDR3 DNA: TGTGCCAGCAGCTTAGCTACAGGGGTCTCTGGAAACACCATATATTTT; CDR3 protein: CASSLATGVSGNTIYF
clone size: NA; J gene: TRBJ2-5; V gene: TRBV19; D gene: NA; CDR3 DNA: TGTGCCAGTAGTCCGGCGATTCAAGAGACCCAGTACTTC; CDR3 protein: CASSPAIQETQYF
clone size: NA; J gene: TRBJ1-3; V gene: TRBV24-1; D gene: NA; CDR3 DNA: TGTGCCACCAGTGATTTGGGTTATTTGGGGATATACTCCATATATTTT; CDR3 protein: CATSDLGYLGIYSIYF
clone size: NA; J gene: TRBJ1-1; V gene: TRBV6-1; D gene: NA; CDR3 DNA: TGTGCCAGCAGTGAAGCGCTTCGAGGTTGGACTGAAGCTTTCTTT; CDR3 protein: CASSEALRGWTEAFF
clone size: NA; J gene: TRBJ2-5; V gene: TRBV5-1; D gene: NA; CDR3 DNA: TGCGCCAGCAGCTCCGGGGCGCGGGAGACCCAGTACTTC; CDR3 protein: CASSSGARETQYF
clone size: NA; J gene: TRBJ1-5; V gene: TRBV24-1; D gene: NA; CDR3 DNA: TGTGCCACCAGTGATCCGAAGTCCTCGTATTACAATCAGCCCCAGCATTTT; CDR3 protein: CATSDPKSSYYNQPQHF
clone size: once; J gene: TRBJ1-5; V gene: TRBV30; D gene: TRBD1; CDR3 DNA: TGTGCCTGGAGTGTTAAGGGGGCCCAGCCCCAGCATTTT; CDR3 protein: CAWSVKGAQPQHF
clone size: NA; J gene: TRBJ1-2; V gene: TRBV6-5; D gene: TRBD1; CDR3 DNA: TGTGCCAGCAGAGGGACAGACCATAACTATGGCTACACCTTC; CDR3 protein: CASRGTDHNYGYTF
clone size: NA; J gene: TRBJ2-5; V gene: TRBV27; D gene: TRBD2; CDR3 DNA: TGTGCCAGCAGTCCGCAAGGGACTAGCGGGAGGAAGACCCAGTACTTC; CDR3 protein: CASSPQGTSGRKTQYF
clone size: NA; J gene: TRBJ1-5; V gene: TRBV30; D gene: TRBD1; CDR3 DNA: TGTGCCTGGAGTGGGGGGACAGGGAGTCAGCCCCAGCATTTT; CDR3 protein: CAWSGGTGSQPQHF
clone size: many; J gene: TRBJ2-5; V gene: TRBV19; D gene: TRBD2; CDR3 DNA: TGTGCCAGTAGCGCGCGGACTAGCAGCCAAGAGACCCAGTACTTC; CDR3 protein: CASSARTSSQETQYF
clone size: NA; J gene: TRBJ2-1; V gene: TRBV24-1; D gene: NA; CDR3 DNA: TGTGCCACCAGTGAGCCGAGGGTAAGTGAGCAGTTCTTC; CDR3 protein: CATSEPRVSEQFF
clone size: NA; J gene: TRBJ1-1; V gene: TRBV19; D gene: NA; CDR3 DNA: TGTGCCAGTACCCTCTCCGTGGCCCTGAACACTGAAGCTTTCTTT; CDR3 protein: CASTLSVALNTEAFF
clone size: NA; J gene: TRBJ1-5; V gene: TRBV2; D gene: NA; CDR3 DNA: TGTGCCAGCACCCCTGAGTGGGGAGGGATTCAGCCCCAGCATTTT; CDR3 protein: CASTPEWGGIQPQHF
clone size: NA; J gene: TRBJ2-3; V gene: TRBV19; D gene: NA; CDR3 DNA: TGTGCCAGTAGTCTTCAGGGGTCAGATACGCAGTATTTT; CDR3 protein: CASSLQGSDTQYF
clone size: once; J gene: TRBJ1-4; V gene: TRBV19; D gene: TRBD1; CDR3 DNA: TGTGCCAGCAGCCGGGACAGAAGAAATGAAAAACTGTTTTTT; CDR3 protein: CASSRDRRNEKLFF
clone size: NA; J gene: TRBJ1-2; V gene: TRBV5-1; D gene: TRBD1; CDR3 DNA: TGCGCCAGCAGCATGGGACAGTCTAACTATGGCTACACCTTC; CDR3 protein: CASSMGQSNYGYTF
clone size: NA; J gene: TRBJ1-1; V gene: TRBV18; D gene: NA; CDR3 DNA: TGTGCCAGCCGAAGTGGACAGAACACTGAAGCTTTCTTT; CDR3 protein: CASRSGQNTEAFF
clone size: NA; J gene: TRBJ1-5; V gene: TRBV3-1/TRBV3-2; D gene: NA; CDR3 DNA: TGTGCCAGCAGCCAAAGTTTGAACAATCAGCCCCAGCATTTT; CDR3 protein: CASSQSLNNQPQHF
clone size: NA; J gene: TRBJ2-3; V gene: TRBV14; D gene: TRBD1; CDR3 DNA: TGTGCCAGCAGCCCCAGACAGGGGTTCACAGATACGCAGTATTTT; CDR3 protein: CASSPRQGFTDTQYF
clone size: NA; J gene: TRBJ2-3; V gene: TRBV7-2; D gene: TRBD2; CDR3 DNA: TGTGCCAGCAGCTTACCGACTAGCGGGACCGATACGCAGTATTTT; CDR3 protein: CASSLPTSGTDTQYF
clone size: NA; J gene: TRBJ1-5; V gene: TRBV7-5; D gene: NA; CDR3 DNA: TGTGTCAGAAGCTTTTCGCTTCTTCGGGACAGGGACTTCAATCAGCCCCAGCATTTT; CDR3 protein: CVRSFSLLRDRDFNQPQHF
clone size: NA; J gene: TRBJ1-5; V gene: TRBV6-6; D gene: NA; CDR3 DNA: TGTGCCAGCAGTCTGACCCACAGGGTGAATGGCAATCAGCCCCAGCATTTT; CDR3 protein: CASSLTHRVNGNQPQHF
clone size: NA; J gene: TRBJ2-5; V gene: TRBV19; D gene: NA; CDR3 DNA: TGTGCCAGTAGTCAGGGACGGGAGACCCAGTACTTC; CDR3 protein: CASSQGRETQYF
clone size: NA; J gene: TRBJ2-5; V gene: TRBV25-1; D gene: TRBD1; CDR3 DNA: TGTGCCAGCAGTGCGGGGACAGGTCAAGAGACCCAGTACTTC; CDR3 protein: CASSAGTGQETQYF
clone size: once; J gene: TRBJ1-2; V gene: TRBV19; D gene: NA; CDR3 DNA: TGTGCCAGTAGTATGGCCCAGCGTAACTATGGCTACACCTTC; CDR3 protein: CASSMAQRNYGYTF
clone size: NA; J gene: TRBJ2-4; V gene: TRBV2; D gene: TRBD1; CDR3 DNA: TGTGCCAGCAGTGAACAGGGGGCGTTGGACATTCAGTACTTC; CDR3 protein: CASSEQGALDIQYF
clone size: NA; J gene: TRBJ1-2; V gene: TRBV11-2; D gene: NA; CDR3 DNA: TGTGCCAGCAGCGAGGGAGGGGGCTATGGCTACACCTTC; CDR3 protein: CASSEGGGYGYTF
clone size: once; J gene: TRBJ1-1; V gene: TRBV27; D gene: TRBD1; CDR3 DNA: TGTGCCAGCAGTTTATCTCCCCTCCGGCGGGACAGTGTGCGGGAAGCTTTCTTT; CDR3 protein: CASSLSPLRRDSVREAFF
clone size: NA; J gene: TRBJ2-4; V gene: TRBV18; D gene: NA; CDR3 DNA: TGTGCCAGCTCACCAGAAATCAGCGGAAACATTCAGTACTTC; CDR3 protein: CASSPEISGNIQYF
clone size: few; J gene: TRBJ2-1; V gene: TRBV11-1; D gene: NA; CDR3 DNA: TGTGCCAGCAGCTTAGCGCTATCGATCCTCAATGAGCAGTTCTTC; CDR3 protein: CASSLALSILNEQFF
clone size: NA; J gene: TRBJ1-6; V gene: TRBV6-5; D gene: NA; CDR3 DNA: TGTGCCAGCAGTTACGGGGGAGTAGAAAATTCACCCCTCCACTTT; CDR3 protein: CASSYGGVENSPLHF
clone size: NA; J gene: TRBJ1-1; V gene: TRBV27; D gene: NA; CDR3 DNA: TGTGCCAGCAGTTTACGGGGGGGTGAAGCTTTCTTT; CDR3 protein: CASSLRGGEAFF
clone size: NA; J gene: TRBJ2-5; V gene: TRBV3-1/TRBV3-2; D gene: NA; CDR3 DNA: TGTGCCAGCAGCCAACAAGTTTACGGGGGAGCGGGAGAGACCCAGTACTTC; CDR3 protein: CASSQQVYGGAGETQYF
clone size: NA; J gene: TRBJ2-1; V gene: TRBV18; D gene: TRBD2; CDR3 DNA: TGTGCCAGCTCACCACGGGCTAGCGGGAGGGCCTTCTACAATGAGCAGTTCTTC; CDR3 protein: CASSPRASGRAFYNEQFF
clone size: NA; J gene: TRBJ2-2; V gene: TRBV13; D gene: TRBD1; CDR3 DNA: TGTGCCAGCAGCCCAGGACAGGGCGCGGTCACCGGGGAGCTGTTTTTT; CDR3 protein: CASSPGQGAVTGELFF
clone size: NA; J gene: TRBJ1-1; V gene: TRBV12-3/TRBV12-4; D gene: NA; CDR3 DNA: TGTGCCAGCAGTTTAAGCCCGTACACTGAAGCTTTCTTT; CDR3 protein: CASSLSPYTEAFF
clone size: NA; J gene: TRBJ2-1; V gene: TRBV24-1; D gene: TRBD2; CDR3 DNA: TGTGCCACCAGTGAGAGGACTAGCGGGAGGGCCCTCTACAATGAGCAGTTCTTC; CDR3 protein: CATSERTSGRALYNEQFF
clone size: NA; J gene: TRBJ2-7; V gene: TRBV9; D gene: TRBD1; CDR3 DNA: TGTGCCAGCAGCTACGGACAGGGGGCCTACGAGCAGTACTTC; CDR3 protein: CASSYGQGAYEQYF
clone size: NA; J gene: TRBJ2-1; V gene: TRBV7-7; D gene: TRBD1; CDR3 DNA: TGTGCCAGCAGCGCCGACAGGGGCAATGAGCAGTTCTTC; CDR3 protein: CASSADRGNEQFF
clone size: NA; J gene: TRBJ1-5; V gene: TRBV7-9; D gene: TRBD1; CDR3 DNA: TGTGCCAGCAGCTTAGCGTCAGGGGGACAGCCCCAGCATTTT; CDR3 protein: CASSLASGGQPQHF
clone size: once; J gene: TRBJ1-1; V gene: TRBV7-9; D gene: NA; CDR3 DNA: TGTGCCAGCAGCCCCCGAGGGGGAAGGAACACTGAAGCTTTCTTT; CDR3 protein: CASSPRGGRNTEAFF
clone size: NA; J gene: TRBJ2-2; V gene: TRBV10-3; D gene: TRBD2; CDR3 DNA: TGTGCCATCAGTGGGACTAGCGGGGGTTTCACCGGGGAGCTGTTTTTT; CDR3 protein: CAISGTSGGFTGELFF
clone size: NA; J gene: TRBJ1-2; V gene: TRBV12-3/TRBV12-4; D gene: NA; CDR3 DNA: TGTGCCAGCAGTTTAGGGACGGTCTATGGCTACACCTTC; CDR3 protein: CASSLGTVYGYTF
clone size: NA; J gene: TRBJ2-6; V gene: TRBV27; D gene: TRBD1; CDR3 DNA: TGTGCCAGCAGGGGGGACAGAAGCTCTGGGGCCAACGTCCTGACTTTC; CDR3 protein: CASRGDRSSGANVLTF
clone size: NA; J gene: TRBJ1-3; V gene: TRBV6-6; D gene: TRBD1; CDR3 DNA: TGTGCCAGCAGAGGGGACAGGGCCGGAAACACCATATATTTT; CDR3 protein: CASRGDRAGNTIYF